Listed below are T cell receptor beta chains from one sample, sequenced in a study of T cell repertoires in cytomegalovirus infection. TCRdb re-analysed the reads in MiXCR, keeping a single row per CDR3 protein. Among approximately 500,000 distinct CDR3 sequences listed, approximately 15% were seen once. The sequenced sample was CD8+ T cells from PBMCs. These receptors all come from a human donor in good health (CMV status not recorded). Some clones in this sample may be carry-over from other donors' samples. The CDR3 runs from the conserved cysteine through the conserved F or W. The order of the fields is J gene, clone size, V gene, D gene, CDR3 DNA, CDR3 protein. D genes are given only for firm matches. Some rows have no size entry. The others give once, few or many, or a class for an expanded clone.

TRBJ2-5 | many | TRBV10-3 | . | TGTGCCATTGGGCAGGGGTCAAAAGAGACCCAGTACTTC | CAIGQGSKETQYF
TRBJ2-3 | . | TRBV18 | TRBD1 | TGTGCCAGCTCACCTAAGTCGGGACAGAACACAGATACGCAGTATTTT | CASSPKSGQNTDTQYF
TRBJ2-7 | . | TRBV18 | . | TGTGCCAGCTCACCCGCCGGAAAAGAGCAGTACTTC | CASSPAGKEQYF
TRBJ2-1 | . | TRBV11-3 | TRBD2 | TGTGCCAGCAGCTTAGAGACTAGCGGGGGGCAATACAATGAGCAGTTCTTC | CASSLETSGGQYNEQFF
TRBJ2-7 | . | TRBV7-3 | . | TGTGCCAGCAGCTTCGACAGACAGACCGAGCAGTACTTC | CASSFDRQTEQYF
TRBJ2-5 | few | TRBV28 | . | TGTGCCAGCAGTTGGACGTTGACCCAGGCCCAGTACTTC | CASSWTLTQAQYF
TRBJ1-1 | few | TRBV7-9 | . | TGTGCCAGCAGCCGCGGGGGGGGCTCGGACACTGAAGCTTTCTTT | CASSRGGGSDTEAFF
TRBJ2-5 | many | TRBV6-1 | . | TGTGCCAGCAGTGAGCAAGGGCGCAGGGAGACCCAGTACTTC | CASSEQGRRETQYF
TRBJ1-5 | many | TRBV6-6 | . | TGTGCCAGCAGTTACTCGACGGGGAGCAATCAGCCCCAGCATTTT | CASSYSTGSNQPQHF
TRBJ2-7 | . | TRBV13 | . | TGTGCCAGCAGCTTAGGCTGGGGGGACCTGTCCTACGAGCAGTACTTC | CASSLGWGDLSYEQYF
TRBJ1-1 | many | TRBV12-5 | . | TGTGCTAGTGGTTTGATCCACACTGAAGCTTTCTTT | CASGLIHTEAFF
TRBJ1-2 | few | TRBV6-5 | . | TGTGCCAGCAGTTACCACAGGGAGGATGGAGGCTACACCTTC | CASSYHREDGGYTF
TRBJ2-2 | many | TRBV29-1 | TRBD2 | TGCAGCGTTCAAAGCGGGAGAACCGGGGAGCTGTTTTTT | CSVQSGRTGELFF
TRBJ2-2 | . | TRBV7-3 | . | TGTGCCAGCAGTTTGGACCAGAACACCGGGGAGCTGTTTTTT | CASSLDQNTGELFF
TRBJ1-1 | . | TRBV3-1 | . | TGTGCCAGCAGCCAAGAAAGTCGTCCGCCGACTGAAACTTTCTTT | CASSQESRPPTETFF
TRBJ1-5 | many | TRBV4-1 | . | TGCGCCAGCAGCCAAGGCGTAAGCAATCAGCCCCAGCATTTT | CASSQGVSNQPQHF
TRBJ2-5 | . | TRBV12-3/TRBV12-4 | TRBD2 | TGTGCCAGCAGTTCTGTACTAGCGGGGGCCCCGGGGGAGACCCAGTACTTC | CASSSVLAGAPGETQYF
TRBJ2-5 | few | TRBV29-1 | TRBD1 | TGCAGCGTTGGGGCTCCAGGGGGAGAGACCCAGTACTTC | CSVGAPGGETQYF
TRBJ2-1 | many | TRBV14 | TRBD2 | TGTGCCAGCAGCCAAGAGGCTAGCGGGAGGCGATTAGAATTCTTC | CASSQEASGRRLEFF
TRBJ2-7 | many | TRBV7-9 | TRBD2 | TGTGCCAGCAGCCCGTTTTTTTTGACTAGCGAGAGCTCCTACGAGCAGTACTTC | CASSPFFLTSESSYEQYF
TRBJ2-1 | few | TRBV11-2 | TRBD2 | TGTGCCAGCAGCTTAAGGGGCGGGGGGGCCTACAATGAGCAGTTCTTC | CASSLRGGGAYNEQFF
TRBJ1-2 | . | TRBV7-8 | . | TGTGCCAGCAGCCTTCGTGGGGGTGACTATGGCTACACCTTC | CASSLRGGDYGYTF
TRBJ1-1 | few | TRBV3-1 | TRBD1 | TGTGCCAGCAGCCGCTCGGGACAGGGGGTGGCTGAAGCTTTCTTT | CASSRSGQGVAEAFF
TRBJ1-1 | . | TRBV2 | TRBD1 | TGTGCCAGCAGCAAGGGACAGCGGGGGACTGAAGCTTTCTTT | CASSKGQRGTEAFF
TRBJ1-4 | . | TRBV20-1 | TRBD1 | TGCAGTGCTAGAGTTAGGTCGGACAGGGACCTAATGGCTAATGAAAAACTGTTTTTT | CSARVRSDRDLMANEKLFF
TRBJ2-7 | many | TRBV12-3/TRBV12-4 | . | TGTGCCAGCACTACATCCGGGGGGCCCTCGCACGAGCAGTACTTC | CASTTSGGPSHEQYF
TRBJ2-1 | . | TRBV20-1 | TRBD2 | TGCAGTGCCCCGACTAGCGGGTCCTACAATGAGCAGTTCTTC | CSAPTSGSYNEQFF
TRBJ2-2 | many | TRBV11-2 | TRBD1 | TGTGCCAGCAGCGAATGGACAGGGGGCACGAACACCGGGGAGCTGTTTTTT | CASSEWTGGTNTGELFF
TRBJ1-2 | . | TRBV29-1 | . | TGCAGCGTTGAAAGTAGGAGTGGCTACACCTTC | CSVESRSGYTF
TRBJ1-1 | many | TRBV27 | . | TGTGCCAGCAGTTTGGAGGGGCTAGGAACTGAAGCTTTCTTT | CASSLEGLGTEAFF
TRBJ2-1 | many | TRBV12-3/TRBV12-4 | . | TGTGCCAGCAGTTTTGAGCGGAGGGGTTCGGATGAGCAGTTCTTC | CASSFERRGSDEQFF
TRBJ1-1 | few | TRBV27 | . | TGTGCCAGCAAGTTCATATTAGTGGACGGGGGCACGAACACTGAAGCTTTCTTT | CASKFILVDGGTNTEAFF
TRBJ2-2 | many | TRBV14 | TRBD1 | TGTGCCAGCAGCCAAAGGACAGGGCGCGCCGGGGAGCTGTTTTTT | CASSQRTGRAGELFF
TRBJ1-6 | . | TRBV28 | TRBD1 | TGTGCCAGCAGCCGCCGGAAGGGGGCGCGATCACCCCTCCACTTT | CASSRRKGARSPLHF
TRBJ1-1 | many | TRBV7-9 | . | TGTGCCAGCAGCTTGGGCGACAGAGTGAACACTGAAGCTTTCTTT | CASSLGDRVNTEAFF
TRBJ2-7 | . | TRBV9 | TRBD1 | TGTGCCAGCAGCCCTCGGACAGGTTCTATCTACGAGCAGTACTTC | CASSPRTGSIYEQYF
TRBJ2-1 | many | TRBV12-5 | TRBD1 | TGTGCTAGTGGTTTGGTGCAGGGGGCGGCCAATGAGCAGTTCTTC | CASGLVQGAANEQFF
TRBJ1-1 | many | TRBV7-9 | . | TGTGCCAGCAGCTTCCCGAGCAGGGCGGGAACTGAAGCTTTCTTT | CASSFPSRAGTEAFF
TRBJ2-5 | few | TRBV13 | TRBD1 | TGTGCCAGCAGCTCTTCTGACAGGGGGCTTAGAGAGACCCAGTACTTC | CASSSSDRGLRETQYF
TRBJ2-7 | many | TRBV11-2 | . | TGTGCCAGCAGCTTAGCCAGGGTTACCTACGAGCAGTACTTC | CASSLARVTYEQYF
TRBJ2-5 | many | TRBV11-1 | . | TGTGCCAGCAGCAATTCTTGGGGGGACCGGGAGACCCAGTACTTC | CASSNSWGDRETQYF